These 14 T cell receptor beta chains were sequenced from one sample in a study of cytomegalovirus exposure and HLA in healthy donors. The study ran its PCR with 60 Vbeta and 13 Jbeta primers. The data were produced by immunoSEQ multiplex PCR, yet TCRdb's version contains in-frame clones alone and is incomplete. The sample holds about 140,000 clones, about 86% seen once. The sequenced sample was PBMCs. These TCRs come from a middle-aged man in good health and CMV-seropositive.

The V and J genes are TRBV6-5 and TRBJ2-1, with a possible D match to TRBD2 (5 bases). V lost 5 bases and J lost 4, with 15 bases in between. The CDR3 length is 15 residues. Germline-derived CDR1 and CDR2 are MNHEY and SVGAGI. The CDR3 nucleotides are TGTGCCAGCAGTAAGGACTCGGGCCCATACAATGAGCAGTTCTTC. This codes for CASSKDSGPYNEQFF.

V usage is TRBV29-1 and J usage is TRBJ2-1; 8 bases line up with TRBD1. J gave up 6 bases and V 3 bases, and 4 bases lay outside the gene matches. The CDR3 sequence is 13 residues long. Germline values: CDR1 SQVTM, CDR2 ANQGSEA. CDR3 nucleotide sequence: TGCAGCGTTGACAAGACAGGGGCCAATGAGCAGTTCTTC. It specifies CSVDKTGANEQFF.

This clone was picked up a small number of times. The chain is built from TRBV7-6 and TRBJ2-1, with 7 positions matching TRBD2. V shed 0 bases and J 2 bases; nucleotides not matched to a gene: 4. The CDR3 is 16 residues long. Germline V gene lookup returns CDR1 SGHVS and CDR2 FNYEAQ. CDR3 sequence (DNA): TGTGCCAGCAGCTTAGCGGGCGGGGGACCCTACAATGAGCAGTTCTTC. Its protein is CASSLAGGGPYNEQFF.

This rearrangement joins TRBV7-6 to TRBJ1-1; D gene ambiguous. The V and J ends lost 1 base and 2 bases respectively, with 5 bases between them. The CDR3 sequence is 13 residues long. In germline, CDR1 is SGHVS, CDR2 FNYEAQ. The chain's CDR3 is CASSLGENTEAFF. As DNA, the CDR3 is TGTGCCAGCAGCTTAGGCGAAAACACTGAAGCTTTCTTT. Drawing the rest from reference TRBV7-6 and TRBJ1-1, the complete variable domain is GAGVSQSPRYKVTKRGQDVALRCDPISGHVSLYWYRQALGQGPEFLTYFNYEAQQDKSGLPNDRFSAERPEGSISTLTIQRTEQRDSAMYRCASSLGENTEAFFGQGTRLTVV.

CDR3 nucleotide sequence: TGTGCCAGCAGGGAGATCGGGAGCCATGAGCAGTTCTTC. This gives the protein CASREIGSHEQFF. The chain has TRBV6-1 and TRBJ2-1; maybe TRBD2 (6 bases). V lost 6 bases, J lost 8 bases, and 14 bases lay in between. The CDR3 spans 13 residues. The germline gives CDR1 MNHNS, CDR2 SASEGT.

V usage is TRBV30 and J usage is TRBJ2-3; D is unresolved. In germline, CDR1 is GTSNPN, CDR2 SVGIG (reference sequence). The CDR3 is made up of 12 amino acids. The V end was cut by 3 bases, the J end by 9 bases, with 13 bases between. The DNA for the CDR3 is TGTGCCTGGAGGCTCACTGGGCGAACGCAGTATTTT. Translation gives CAWRLTGRTQYF.

J is TRBJ2-7 and V is TRBV7-8; TRBD2 aligns across 9 bases. With V trimmed by 5 bases and J by 2 bases, 7 bases remained unmatched. CDR1 is SGHVS, CDR2 FQNEAQ, per germline. The CDR3 is 15 residues long. The CDR3 DNA follows: TGTGCCAGCAGCACGGCCGGGACTAGCCCCTACGAGCAGTACTTC. The encoded protein is CASSTAGTSPYEQYF.

Only a few counts were recorded for this clone. The rearrangement joins TRBV7-6 to TRBJ2-7; 12 bases match TRBD1. The V and J ends lost 5 bases and 7 bases, in that order; junction bases with no gene match: 15. Per germline, CDR1 SGHVS and CDR2 FNYEAQ. CDR3 length: 17 residues. The CDR3 coding sequence is TGTGCCAGCAGCCGTGTCCCGGGACAGGGGGCGCAAGCGGAGCAGTACTTC. This sequence encodes CASSRVPGQGAQAEQYF.

This clone was picked up a small number of times. V is TRBV6-5 and J is TRBJ1-1; TRBD1 is a possible D gene (5 bases). There are 13 residues in the CDR3. Trimming removed 4 bases from V and 4 bases from J, with 10 bases in between. Germline CDR1 and CDR2: MNHEY and SVGAGI. The CDR3 region is CASSFQGITEAFF. CDR3 nucleotide sequence: TGTGCCAGCAGTTTCCAGGGTATCACTGAAGCTTTCTTT.

The chain links TRBV4-1 to TRBJ2-1; D unresolved. Germline lookup yields CDR1 MGHRA and CDR2 YSYEKL. CDR3 length: 15 amino acids. V dropped 0 bases and J dropped 2 bases, with 8 bases sitting between them. The CDR3 here is CASSQDAQTYNEQFF. The CDR3 coding sequence is TGCGCCAGCAGCCAAGATGCGCAAACCTACAATGAGCAGTTCTTC.

V is TRBV9 and J is TRBJ1-2; 12 bases align to TRBD1. J lost 4 bases, V lost 2 bases, and 3 bases had no gene match. In germline, CDR1 is SGDLS, CDR2 YYNGEE. This CDR3 comprises 15 residues. CDR3 in DNA: TGTGCCAGCAGCGTCCGGGACAGGGGGCCCTATGGCTACACCTTC. It yields the protein CASSVRDRGPYGYTF.

The V gene is TRBV5-6, the J gene TRBJ1-2; 9 bases are a match to TRBD1. Losses at the gene ends were 4 bases for V and 4 bases for J; bases not matched to a gene: 8. In germline, CDR1 is SGHDT, CDR2 YYEEEE. The CDR3 spans 15 residues. In nucleotides, the CDR3 is TGTGCCAGCAGCACGGGACAGGGCGGATTCTATGGCTACACCTTC. Translated, it gives CASSTGQGGFYGYTF.

This chain uses TRBV7-3 with TRBJ2-3; 9 nucleotides line up with TRBD2. CDR3 length: 15 amino acids. Unmatched junction bases numbered 9, after V lost 5 bases and J lost 6 bases. CDR1 and CDR2 (germline): SGHTA, FQGTGA. CDR3 residues: CASSPSGTQVDTQYF. The CDR3 DNA reads TGTGCCAGCAGCCCTAGCGGGACTCAGGTCGATACGCAGTATTTT.

Concerning this clone itself: The sample has other DNA sequences that encode this CDR3 too. The rearrangement joins TRBV5-1 to TRBJ2-1; TRBD2 aligns across 8 bases. In germline, CDR1 is SGHRS, CDR2 YFSETQ. The V and J ends lost 0 bases and 4 bases, in that order; junction bases with no gene match: 3. The CDR3 is made up of 15 amino acids. CDR3 bases: TGCGCCAGCAGCTTGGCGTCGGGGGGGTACAATGAGCAGTTCTTC. This translates into CASSLASGGYNEQFF.